Included here is one T cell receptor beta chain sequence, with context. The data belong to a study of blood T cell repertoires in COVID-19. Study details: The samples span acute and convalescent COVID-19 from the United States, Italy and Spain. The analysed material was cDNA or gDNA that came from T cells, B-cell-depleted T cells, or PBMCs.

Authors' methods: Quantification of nucleated cells was approximated via reference gene primer amplification. Here immunoSEQ multiplex PCR was the method, and the copy in TCRdb shows in-frame clones only, minus some. The V and J calls and clone size were taken over from that table, and D and trimming were inferred from the DNA. The sample has just over 75,000 clones; 84% are singletons. The CDR3 extends over 13 amino acids. The V and J ends lost 10 bases and 3 bases, in that order; junction bases with no gene match: 7. Germline V gene sequence: CDR1 MDHEN, CDR2 SYDVKM. Specimen: peripheral blood. The chain recombines TRBV28 with TRBJ2-7; 9 bases fit TRBD1. The sequence came from a middle-aged man with acute or convalescent COVID-19. CDR3 region: CATLGQGNYEQYF. As DNA, the CDR3 is TGTGCCACCCTTGGACAGGGGAACTACGAGCAGTACTTC.